This T cell receptor beta chain was profiled in a study of shared clonotypes between healthy human individuals. As for the study in general: Two women and a few men aged 18 to 49 served as donors.

Adult donors, all healthy and HIV-negative, had no recent acute infections or vaccinations. Generated by immunoSEQ multiplex PCR, the TCRdb table keeps only in-frame clones and is missing some. This sample has approximately 500,000 clones, with nearly 80% found just once. A word on this clone: The target antigen is unknown.

The CDR3 extends over 13 amino acids. V was cut by 3 bases and J by 8 bases, with 13 bases left in between. From germline, CDR1 is MNHEY and CDR2 SMNVEV (reference sequence). Broader study findings: It was anticipated that sequencing depth would influence how many clonotypes donors shared.

The clonotype was recovered from a woman between 40 and 50 years old in good health. Some clones in this sample may be carry-over from other donors' samples. This chain links TRBV27 with TRBJ1-2, with a tentative D call TRBD1 (5 bases). The sequencing sample was made of PBMCs. The CDR3 reads CASSFGGDLGYTF. The CDR3 nucleotides are TGTGCCAGCAGTTTCGGGGGGGACCTCGGCTACACCTTC.